The 20 T cell receptor beta chains reported below all come from one sample, sequenced in a study of T cell responses to AZD1222 COVID-19 vaccine. Using immunoSEQ multiplex PCR, the repertoire was profiled, and TCRdb retains in-frame clones only, with some absent. The data contain fewer than 150,000 clones, over 90% of them seen just once; the ten biggest clones take up around 0.91%. This specimen consisted of peripheral blood, obtained on day 0 of AZD1222 vaccination. Receptors were obtained from an adult in good health.

This chain uses TRBV20-1 with TRBJ1-2; no firm D call. The CDR3 has 11 amino acids. CDR1 is DFQATT, CDR2 SNEGSKA, per germline (reference sequence). Trimming shortened V by 5 bases and J by 7 bases, and 11 bases separated the two germline ends. CDR3 DNA: TGCAGTGCTGACGGTATTGGTGGCTACACCTTC. Translated, it gives CSADGIGGYTF.

The genes are TRBV6-5 and TRBJ1-6; no definite D call. Trimming took off 6 bases at V and 0 bases at J, with 9 bases between the two ends. There are 15 residues in the CDR3. Germline V gene sequence: CDR1 MNHEY, CDR2 SVGAGI. CDR3 nucleotide sequence: TGTGCCAGCAGGGGCAGGAGCTCCTATAATTCACCCCTCCACTTT. This encodes CASRGRSSYNSPLHF.

V gene TRBV6-2 or TRBV6-3 combines with J gene TRBJ2-7; 7 bases align to TRBD1. This CDR3 has 16 residues. With V trimmed by 4 bases and J by 6 bases, 15 bases remained unmatched. Germline V lookup: CDR1 MNHEY, CDR2 SVGEGT. The CDR3 DNA is TGTGCCAGCAGTTCTCCGTTCGGCAGGGGGTCTGGCGAGCAGTACTTC. Translated: CASSSPFGRGSGEQYF.

CDR3 loop: CASSPQRQGHQPQHF. The CDR3 nucleotides are TGTGCCAGCTCACCCCAACGACAGGGGCACCAGCCCCAGCATTTT. This chain links TRBV18 with TRBJ1-5; 8 bases fit TRBD1. Germline V lookup: CDR1 KGHSH, CDR2 LQKENI. J was trimmed by 7 bases and V by 3 bases; bases with no gene match: 8. The CDR3 has 15 residues.

CDR3: CASSQDGGQGMGGYTF. CDR3 DNA: TGTGCCAGCAGCCAAGATGGGGGACAGGGGATGGGTGGCTACACCTTC. The rearrangement uses TRBV14 and TRBJ1-2; 10 positions agree with TRBD1. The V segment lost 0 bases and the J segment 7 bases; nucleotides outside the gene matches: 8. Germline CDR1 reads SGHDN; CDR2 reads FVKESK. The CDR3 has 16 residues.

This chain uses TRBV3-1 (or the pseudogene TRBV3-2) with TRBJ1-2; D not resolved. The CDR3 sequence is 15 residues long. The ends were cut back, 1 base at V and 4 bases at J, with 13 bases in the middle. Germline V gene sequence: CDR1 LGHDT, CDR2 YNNKEL (reference sequence). The CDR3 protein is CASSQGRASVYGYTF. The DNA for the CDR3 is TGTGCCAGCAGCCAAGGGCGCGCCAGCGTCTATGGCTACACCTTC.

CDR3 in amino acids: CASSVETGANVLTF. The CDR3 DNA sequence: TGCGCCAGCAGTGTGGAAACTGGGGCCAACGTCCTGACTTTC. The chain is built from TRBV5-1 and TRBJ2-6; D ambiguous. Germline values: CDR1 SGHRS, CDR2 YFSETQ. The CDR3 contains 14 residues. V lost 5 bases and J 2 bases, leaving 8 bases between the germline ends. Filled out from reference TRBV5-1 and TRBJ2-6, the complete variable domain reads KAGVTQTPRYLIKTRGQQVTLSCSPISGHRSVSWYQQTPGQGLQFLFEYFSETQRNKGNFPGRFSGRQFSNSRSEMNVSTLELGDSALYLCASSVETGANVLTFGAGSRLTVL.

J is TRBJ1-6 and V is TRBV6-6; weak D call: TRBD1 (6 bases). Germline CDR1 and CDR2: MNHNY and SVGAGI (reference sequence). This CDR3 is 17 amino acids long. V lost 6 bases and J lost 4, with 19 bases in between. The CDR3 protein is CASRREGVSRYNSPLHF. CDR3 DNA sequence: TGTGCCAGCAGACGAGAGGGGGTCTCGAGGTATAATTCACCCCTCCACTTT.

The CDR3 bases are TGTGCCAGCCCCGGGACGGATTATTCACCCCTCCACTTT. Translating gives CASPGTDYSPLHF. The V call is TRBV2, the J call TRBJ1-6; TRBD1 is a possible D gene (5 bases). V dropped 8 bases and J dropped 8 bases, with 13 bases sitting between them. This CDR3 spans 13 amino acids. Germline CDR1 is SNHLY and CDR2 is FYNNEI.

The chain carries TRBV19 and TRBJ2-1, with D maybe TRBD2 (6 bases). Trimming shortened V by 1 base and J by 8 bases, and 12 bases separated the two germline ends. This CDR3 has 14 amino acids. CDR1 LNHDA and CDR2 SQIVND come from the germline V gene (reference sequence). For the CDR3, the DNA is TGTGCCAGTAGTATAGGGAGGGATGTGGATGAGCAGTTCTTC. This codes for CASSIGRDVDEQFF.

The CDR3 nucleotides are TGTGCCAGCACCGAAAATACTATGCAAGAGACCCAGTACTTC. It encodes CASTENTMQETQYF. The chain has TRBV28 and TRBJ2-5; D call uncertain. The CDR3 is made up of 14 amino acids. Germline V CDR1 and CDR2: MDHEN, SYDVKM. Trimming cost V 7 bases and J 2 bases, with 14 bases left between them.

This clone was detected once. V usage is TRBV7-6 and J usage is TRBJ2-1; D not certain. V gave up 0 bases and J gave up 0 bases, with 15 bases separating them. Germline V CDR1 and CDR2: SGHVS, FNYEAQ. CDR3 size: 18 residues. CDR3 nucleotide sequence: TGTGCCAGCAGCTTAGCGCTTCAGCGAGAACACTCCTACAATGAGCAGTTCTTC. Amino acid sequence: CASSLALQREHSYNEQFF.

The V gene is TRBV6-5, the J gene TRBJ1-1; no clear D gene. Germline CDR1 MNHEY, CDR2 SVGAGI. This CDR3 region has 14 residues. The V end was cut by 3 bases, the J end by 3 bases, with 11 bases between. The CDR3: CASSYLGLYTEAFF. The CDR3 bases are TGTGCCAGCAGTTATTTAGGGTTATACACTGAAGCTTTCTTT.

The chain has TRBV6-5 and TRBJ2-5; D possibly corresponds to TRBD1 (6 bases). From germline, CDR1 is MNHEY and CDR2 SVGAGI. The CDR3 length is 15 residues. The germline V and J ends were trimmed by 2 bases and 4 bases, with 14 bases remaining between them. The DNA for the CDR3 is TGTGCCAGCAGTTACAAGGAGGAAGGGGGAGAGACCCAGTACTTC. Its translation: CASSYKEEGGETQYF.

This clone was seen a few times. The rearrangement joins TRBV20-1 to TRBJ1-2; a possible D gene is TRBD1 (6 bases). This CDR3 region has 14 residues. V was clipped by 3 bases and J by 4 bases, with 15 bases between them. CDR1 DFQATT and CDR2 SNEGSKA come from the germline V gene (reference sequence). CDR3 DNA: TGCAGTGCTAGTAGGGGGGATACGAGCTATGGCTACACCTTC. Amino acid sequence: CSASRGDTSYGYTF.

The rearrangement uses TRBV13 and TRBJ1-1; weak D call: TRBD1 (5 bases). Germline V lookup: CDR1 PRHDT, CDR2 FYEKMQ (reference sequence). V gave up 1 base and J gave up 5 bases, with 11 bases separating them. The CDR3 is 14 amino acids. The DNA for the CDR3 is TGTGCCAGCAGCTTAGACAGGTTCGAGACTGAAGCTTTCTTT. Translating gives CASSLDRFETEAFF.

J is TRBJ1-3 and V is TRBV5-1, with TRBD1 as a possible D gene (6 bases). The CDR3 runs 16 residues. CDR1 is SGHRS, CDR2 YFSETQ, per germline. V lost 0 bases, J lost 0 bases, and 10 bases lay in between. CDR3 DNA sequence: TGCGCCAGCAGCTTGGGGCAGGGGTTCTCTGGAAACACCATATATTTT. This encodes CASSLGQGFSGNTIYF. The full variable domain, completed using reference TRBV5-1 and TRBJ1-3, is KAGVTQTPRYLIKTRGQQVTLSCSPISGHRSVSWYQQTPGQGLQFLFEYFSETQRNKGNFPGRFSGRQFSNSRSEMNVSTLELGDSALYLCASSLGQGFSGNTIYFGEGSWLTVV.

V usage is TRBV10-3 and J usage is TRBJ2-2; D assignment may be TRBD1 or TRBD2 (6 bases each). The CDR3 loop spans 14 amino acids. Germline V gene data show CDR1 as ENHRY and CDR2 as SYGVKD. V lost 3 bases, J lost 6 bases, and 11 bases lay in between. The CDR3, as DNA: TGTGCCATCAGTGAAGCGAGGGGGGCCGGGGAGCTGTTTTTT. Amino acid sequence: CAISEARGAGELFF.

This chain joins TRBV11-1 and TRBJ2-5, with D perhaps matching TRBD1 (6 bases). This CDR3 is built from 16 residues. Germline assignment: CDR1 SGHAT and CDR2 FQDESV (reference sequence). Trimming left V 3 bases short and J 0 bases short, with 14 bases between. The CDR3 DNA is TGTGCCAGCAGCTTCGGCCGACAGGCGTACCAAGAGACCCAGTACTTC. Translation: CASSFGRQAYQETQYF.

This clone was seen a single time. The J gene is TRBJ2-7, the V gene TRBV9; 8 bases align to TRBD2. Trimming removed 0 bases from V and 5 bases from J; junction bases left unmatched: 4. The CDR3 covers 14 residues. CDR1 SGDLS and CDR2 YYNGEE come from the germline V gene. Written as DNA, the CDR3 is TGTGCCAGCAGCGTAGGCCAGCGGGGGAACGAGCAGTACTTC. This translates into CASSVGQRGNEQYF.